This TCR beta chain was sequenced during a study of OX40 agonist ivuxolimab in advanced cancers. Study at large: Age averaged around 60 years (range roughly 23 to 79), and 82.7% were male. Eligibility admitted prior anti-PD-1, anti-PD-L1 or anti-CTLA-4 therapy; around 42% had some. Whole-study findings and limits: Compared with CD4+, CD8+ T cells on average had more expanded clones. It was also the case that some nonresponders had low normalized T-cell clonal expansion.

Profiled with immunoSEQ multiplex PCR; TCRdb holds only in-frame clones, not every one. Here the sample spans around 45,000 clones, approximately 89% being singletons. Trimming left V 3 bases short and J 4 bases short, with 9 bases between. Germline CDR1 reads ENHRY; CDR2 reads SYGVKD. This CDR3 has 14 residues. Note on this clone: As yet, its antigen is unknown.

The chain is built from TRBV10-3 and TRBJ1-4, with D maybe TRBD1 (5 bases). The origin of this receptor is an adult with an advanced solid tumor such as melanoma, head and neck, liver or kidney cancer. The sample here was CD4+ or CD8+ T cells sorted from blood, taken in a trial of the OX40 agonist ivuxolimab. The chain's CDR3 is CAISDWDDNEKLFF. The CDR3 DNA sequence: TGTGCCATCAGTGATTGGGACGATAATGAAAAACTGTTTTTT.